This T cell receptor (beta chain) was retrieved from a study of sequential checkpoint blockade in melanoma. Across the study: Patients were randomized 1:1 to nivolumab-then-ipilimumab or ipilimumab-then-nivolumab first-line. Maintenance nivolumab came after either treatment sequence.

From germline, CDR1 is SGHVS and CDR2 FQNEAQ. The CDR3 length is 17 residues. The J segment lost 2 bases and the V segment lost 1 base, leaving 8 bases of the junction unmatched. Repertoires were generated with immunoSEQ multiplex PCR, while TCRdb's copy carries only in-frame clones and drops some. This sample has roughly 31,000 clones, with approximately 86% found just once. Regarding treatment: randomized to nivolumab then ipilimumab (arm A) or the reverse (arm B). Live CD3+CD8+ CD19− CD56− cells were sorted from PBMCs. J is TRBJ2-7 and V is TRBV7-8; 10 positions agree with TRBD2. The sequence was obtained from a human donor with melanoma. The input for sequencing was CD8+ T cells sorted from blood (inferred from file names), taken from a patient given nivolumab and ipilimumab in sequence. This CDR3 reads CASSLDLYGTSAYEQYF. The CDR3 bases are TGTGCCAGCAGCTTAGATCTCTATGGGACTAGCGCCTACGAGCAGTACTTC.